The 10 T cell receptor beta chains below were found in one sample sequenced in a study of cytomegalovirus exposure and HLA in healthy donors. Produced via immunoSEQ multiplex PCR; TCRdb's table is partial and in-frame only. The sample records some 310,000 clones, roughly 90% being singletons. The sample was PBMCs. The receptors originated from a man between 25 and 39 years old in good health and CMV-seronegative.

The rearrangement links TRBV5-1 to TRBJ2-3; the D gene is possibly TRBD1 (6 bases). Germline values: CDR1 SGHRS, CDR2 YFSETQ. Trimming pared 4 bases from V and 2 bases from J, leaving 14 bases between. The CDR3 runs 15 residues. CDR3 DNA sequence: TGCGCCAGCAGCCCCCTAGGACAGTTCACAGATACGCAGTATTTT. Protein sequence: CASSPLGQFTDTQYF.

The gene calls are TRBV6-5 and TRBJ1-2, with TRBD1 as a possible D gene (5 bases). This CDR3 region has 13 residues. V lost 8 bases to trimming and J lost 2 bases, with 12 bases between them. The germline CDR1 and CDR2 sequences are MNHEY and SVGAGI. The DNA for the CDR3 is TGTGCCAGCCGTTTTGGGGGGAACTATGGCTACACCTTC. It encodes CASRFGGNYGYTF.

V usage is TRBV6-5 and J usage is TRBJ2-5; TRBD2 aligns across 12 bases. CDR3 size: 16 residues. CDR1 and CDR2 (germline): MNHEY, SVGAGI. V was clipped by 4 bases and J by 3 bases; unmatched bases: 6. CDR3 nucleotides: TGTGCCAGCAGTTCGCCGGGACTAGCGGGTAAAGAGACCCAGTACTTC. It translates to CASSSPGLAGKETQYF.

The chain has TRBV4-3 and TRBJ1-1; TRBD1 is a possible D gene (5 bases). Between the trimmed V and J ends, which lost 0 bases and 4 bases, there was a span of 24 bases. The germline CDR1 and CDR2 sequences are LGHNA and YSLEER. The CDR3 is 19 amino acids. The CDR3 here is CASSQDLRTTGTWSTEAFF. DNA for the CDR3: TGCGCCAGCAGCCAAGATTTAAGGACAACGGGTACCTGGAGCACTGAAGCTTTCTTT.

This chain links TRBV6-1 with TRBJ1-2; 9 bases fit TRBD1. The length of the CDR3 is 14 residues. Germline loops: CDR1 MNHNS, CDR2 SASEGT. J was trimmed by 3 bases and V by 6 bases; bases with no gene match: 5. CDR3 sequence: CASSGTGLHYGYTF. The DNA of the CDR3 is TGTGCCAGCAGCGGGACAGGGCTCCACTATGGCTACACCTTC.

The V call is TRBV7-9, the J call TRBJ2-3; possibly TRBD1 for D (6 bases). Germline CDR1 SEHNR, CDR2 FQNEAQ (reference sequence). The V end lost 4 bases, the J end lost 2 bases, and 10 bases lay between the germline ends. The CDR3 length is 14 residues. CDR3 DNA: TGTGCCAGCAGCTCGGACAGAAACACAGATACGCAGTATTTT. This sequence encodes CASSSDRNTDTQYF.

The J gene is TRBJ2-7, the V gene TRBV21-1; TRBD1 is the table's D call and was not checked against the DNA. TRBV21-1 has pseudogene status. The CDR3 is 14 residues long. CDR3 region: CARFDNAYSYEQYF. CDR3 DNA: TGTGCCAGATTTGACAATGCCTACTCCTACGAGCAGTACTTC.

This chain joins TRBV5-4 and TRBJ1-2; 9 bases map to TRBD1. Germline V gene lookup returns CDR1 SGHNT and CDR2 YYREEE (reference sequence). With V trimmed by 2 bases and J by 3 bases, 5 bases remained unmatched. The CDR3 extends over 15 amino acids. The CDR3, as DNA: TGTGCCAGCAGCTTCCGGGACAGGGAGGACTATGGCTACACCTTC. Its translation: CASSFRDREDYGYTF.

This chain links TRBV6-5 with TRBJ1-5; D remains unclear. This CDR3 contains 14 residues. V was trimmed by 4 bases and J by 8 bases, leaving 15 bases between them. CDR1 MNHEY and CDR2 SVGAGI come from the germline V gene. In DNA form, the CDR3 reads TGTGCCAGCAGTTTCCTCTCCCAGAGGGAGCCCCAGCATTTT. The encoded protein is CASSFLSQREPQHF.

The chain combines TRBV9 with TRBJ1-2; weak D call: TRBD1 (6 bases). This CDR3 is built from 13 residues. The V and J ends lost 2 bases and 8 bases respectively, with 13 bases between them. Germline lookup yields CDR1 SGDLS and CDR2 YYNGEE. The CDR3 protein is CASSVPTQGGYTF. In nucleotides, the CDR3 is TGTGCCAGCAGCGTCCCGACACAGGGAGGCTACACCTTC.